Detailed here is one T cell receptor (beta chain). The target of this receptor is not known. Qualities for individual bases were not recorded, and no much larger clone is one base off. CDR1 and CDR2 were assigned from the germline V gene (reference sequence) as PRHDT and FYEKMQ. V and J are truncated by 0 bases and 6 bases respectively, leaving an intervening sequence of 15 bases. The CDR3 covers 15 residues, taking in both the cysteine and the phenylalanine. The DNA shown is the 45-base CDR3, in frame from base 1. The data were taken from a study of shared clonotypes between healthy human individuals (dated by TCRdb to about 2020). Study-wide context: The cohort included three men and a couple of women between 18 and 49 years of age. Per donor, three plates each were used for CD4 naive and CD4 memory, two for CD8 naive, and one for CD8 memory. Libraries were prepared and TCR repertoires were sequenced by different laboratories using diverse techniques, in order to increase sequencing depth and limit assay-specific biases. Each donor's leukapheresis produced roughly between roughly 0.9 and 9 billion PBMCs. The study deeply sequenced blood TCR repertoires of roughly five healthy adults to estimate repertoire size and the extent of clonotype sharing between individuals. General findings and caveats noted by the study authors: Sharing across a few donors was observed for around 5% of naive CD4, around 3.5% of naive CD8, 2% to 2.5% of memory CD4, and about 0.39% of memory CD8 clonotypes. The small number of donors limited the genetic and exposure-history diversity represented. Sampling was restricted to blood, and TCR repertoires in tissue are likely to differ from TCR repertoires in blood. Naive subsets generally had larger estimated clonotype richness than memory subsets. Even with the large sequencing depth, rarefaction of the sorted-subset datasets indicated that sequencing was incomplete. Pairwise subsampling indicated that sequencing depth was expected to affect the degree of clonotype sharing among donors. Compared with non-shared clonotypes, clonotypes shared by all four sorted-subset donors had higher generation probabilities.

For the CD8 naive samples, CD45RO-negative cells were positively selected for CCR7, yielding a CD45RA+CCR7+ population from which TemRA cells were excluded. The donors were healthy, HIV-negative adults with no recently reported acute infections or vaccinations. Every donor was a Caucasian adult residing in Nashville, Tennessee, USA. After blood collection by leukapheresis, PBMCs were isolated using Ficoll-Histopaque density gradient centrifugation and then cryopreserved in the vapor phase of liquid nitrogen. Analytical flow cytometry was used to check the purity and quantity of every magnetically sorted T cell population. Genomic DNA was isolated from every sorted fraction and measured by UV absorbance on a Nanodrop 2000c. TCR CDR3 regions were amplified from genomic DNA by multiplex PCR using the deep immunoSEQ assay. Extracted genomic DNA from each cell subset was distributed evenly across all wells of several immunoSEQ 96-well plates, and each plate was treated as a replicate. For sorted subsets, about 220 ng of genomic DNA, equivalent to roughly 30,000 T cell genomes, went into each replicate PCR. Purified libraries were measured with a Qubit 3.0 fluorometer, size-checked on a Bioanalyzer 2100, and measured again with the KAPA Library Quantification kit. A separate single-read 150-cycle Illumina NextSeq 550 flow cell was used to sequence each immunoSEQ 96-well plate. The study's own analysis went as follows. Because only junctional sequences without quality scores were contained in the immunoSEQ output, filtering matching that applied to full-length reads could not be performed. To assign V/J genes and CDR3, sequences were annotated using PyIR, a Python wrapper for IgBLAST v1.9, with IMGT germline references. Reads were filtered out if the reads had weak V/J assignments (E-value above 1e-6), no CDR3, stop codons, out-of-frame junctions, or ambiguous translated residues. V3J clonotypes were defined by identical inferred V gene, J gene, and CDR3 amino acid sequence. The percentage overlap between two repertoires was calculated by dividing the number of shared unique clonotypes by the size of the smaller repertoire. Three approaches were used to assess repertoire richness: RTK rarefaction, the Chao1 estimator, and Recon v2.1 estimates of unobserved clonotypes. Generation probabilities for all TCRbeta clonotypes obtained by the gDNA method from a handful of donors were computed using OLGA. Entries here come from immuneACCESS through TCRdb and include only in-frame sequences with V and J called. Some clones fail to appear in such tables; in the studies checked, an unresolved V gene covers under half of the shortfall, and the cause of the remainder is unknown. V and J calls plus clone size are reproduced from that table; the DNA served to infer D and trimming. The sample records hundreds of thousands of clones, roughly 98% of which are singletons. 0.3% to 0.35% of the sample is held by the ten biggest clonotypes.

The chain is assembled from TRBV13 and TRBJ2-7, with no confidently assigned D gene. The origin of this receptor is a man in his thirties or forties in good health. The specimen was naive CD8+ T cells sorted from blood. The sample's cell subset or site label, decoded: CD45RA+CCR7+. The CDR3 reads as follows: CASSLGLSSIGEQYF. The DNA is TGTGCCAGCAGCTTAGGGCTTTCTTCGATTGGCGAGCAGTACTTC.